These 17 T cell receptor beta chains share one sample of origin, sequenced in a study of CD8+CD57+ T cells in acquired aplastic anemia. Investigators profiled TCR beta VDJ and CDR3 from genomic DNA template. TCRdb re-derived calls from the reads in MiXCR, one entry per CDR3 protein. This table has more than 150,000 distinct CDR3 sequences, roughly 50% appearing once. By flow cytometry, patients selected for sequencing had shown an expansion of CD8+CD57+ cells. Sequenced input: sorted CD4+, CD8+, or CD8+CD57+ T cells (not recorded which) from PBMCs. These receptors were collected from a human donor with aplastic anemia.

The chain recombines TRBV12-5 with TRBJ1-1, with D possibly being TRBD1 (6 bases). V lost 9 bases to trimming and J lost 8 bases, with 16 bases between them. Germline V gene data show CDR1 as LGHNT and CDR2 as FRNRAP. The CDR3 sequence is 12 residues long. CDR3 in DNA: TGTGCTAGCGAATTCGAGGGGGGGGAAGCTTTCTTT. It codes for CASEFEGGEAFF.

The table lists this clonotype with many counts. This sequence joins TRBV9 and TRBJ2-6, with D hard to call. The V gene lost 3 bases and the J gene lost 0 bases, with 10 bases spanning the gap. Germline-derived CDR1 and CDR2 are SGDLS and YYNGEE. This CDR3 region has 16 residues. The chain's CDR3 is CASSARPVSGANVLTF. The CDR3 nucleotides read TGTGCCAGCAGCGCCAGACCGGTCTCTGGGGCCAACGTCCTGACTTTC.

The chain uses TRBV24-1 and TRBJ2-1; 9 bases fit TRBD2. The CDR3 spans 15 residues. The V gene's germline CDR1 is KGHDR and CDR2 SFDVKD. After removal of 6 bases from V and 1 base from J, the junction contained 3 bases not matched to a gene. CDR3 in amino acids: CATSYSGGSYNEQFF. CDR3 DNA: TGTGCCACCAGTTATAGCGGGGGTTCCTACAATGAGCAGTTCTTC.

Ten or more counts support this clonotype. The chain has TRBV29-1 and TRBJ2-3; 7 bases align to TRBD2. Germline lookup yields CDR1 SQVTM and CDR2 ANQGSEA. V lost 4 bases and J lost 1; bases outside the gene matches: 8. The CDR3 contains 15 residues. CDR3 amino acids: CSVAFSTSRTDTQYF. CDR3 nucleotides: TGCAGCGTTGCATTTTCGACTAGCCGCACAGATACGCAGTATTTT.

This clonotype was observed many times. The V gene is TRBV7-2, the J gene TRBJ2-7, with TRBD2 identical over 9 bases. Trimming cost V 5 bases and J 2 bases; bases outside gene matches: 7. This CDR3 contains 15 residues. Germline CDR1 is SGHTA and CDR2 is FQGNSA. CDR3 DNA: TGTGCCAGCAGCGCCGGCGGGGGGGCCGCCTACGAGCAGTACTTC. Its protein is CASSAGGGAAYEQYF.

This clonotype was seen at least ten times. V and J are TRBV9 and TRBJ2-5; 7 nucleotides align to TRBD1. Germline lookup yields CDR1 SGDLS and CDR2 YYNGEE. The CDR3 extends over 14 amino acids. V lost 0 bases, J lost 2 bases, and 1 base stayed unmatched. CDR3 loop: CASSVAQGQETQYF. CDR3 nucleotide sequence: TGTGCCAGCAGCGTAGCACAGGGGCAAGAGACCCAGTACTTC.

J is TRBJ2-1 and V is TRBV7-6; 11 bases align to TRBD2. Germline loops: CDR1 SGHVS, CDR2 FNYEAQ. The CDR3 length is 15 residues. V shed 7 bases and J 5 bases; nucleotides not matched to a gene: 7. CDR3 sequence reads: CASIPSGGPHNEQFF. The CDR3 region has the DNA TGTGCCAGCATCCCTAGCGGGGGGCCCCACAATGAGCAGTTCTTC.

This clonotype was seen only a few times. This rearrangement joins TRBV7-6 to TRBJ1-2; D is uncertain. CDR1 and CDR2 (germline): SGHVS, FNYEAQ. The ends were cut back, 1 base at V and 6 bases at J, with 9 bases in the middle. CDR3 size: 13 residues. DNA for the CDR3: TGTGCCAGCAGCTTAGGGACTTCCCATGGCTACACCTTC. Amino acids: CASSLGTSHGYTF.

Remarks on this clonotype: At one end, the junction sequence differs from germline, possibly due to a read error. V gene TRBV10-2 combines with J gene TRBJ1-6; the D gene is possibly TRBD1 (5 bases). CDR1 is WSHSY, CDR2 SAAADI, per germline. There are 15 residues in the CDR3. The CDR3 coding sequence is TGTGCCAGCAGCCCTCGACTAGCGGGGGGTTCACCCCTCCACTTT. This codes for CASSPRLAGGSPLHF.

The chain joins TRBV6-1 to TRBJ2-1, with 10 nucleotides matching TRBD2. Germline V gene data show CDR1 as MNHNS and CDR2 as SASEGT. Germline trimming cut 6 bases from V and 8 bases from J; bases unmatched to any gene: 13. The CDR3 totals 16 residues. The CDR3 loop reads CASRVGSGRITDEQFF. CDR3 DNA sequence: TGTGCCAGCAGGGTGGGTAGCGGGAGGATCACGGATGAGCAGTTCTTC.

This clonotype was counted many times. CDR3 in amino acids: CASSPDRGNQPQHF. Written as DNA, the CDR3 is TGTGCCAGCAGTCCCGACAGGGGCAATCAGCCCCAGCATTTT. The rearrangement joins TRBV12-3 or TRBV12-4 to TRBJ1-5, with 7 bases fitting TRBD1. Trimming at V came to 5 bases and at J to 2 bases, leaving 3 bases not matched to a gene. This CDR3 spans 14 amino acids.

The chain employs TRBV20-1 and TRBJ1-5; D remains unclear. Trimming cost V 0 bases and J 0 bases, with 3 bases left between them. CDR1 and CDR2 from the germline V gene are DFQATT and SNEGSKA (reference sequence). The CDR3 totals 13 residues. CDR3 DNA: TGCAGTGCTAGAGAGGGTAGCAATCAGCCCCAGCATTTT. Translating gives CSAREGSNQPQHF.

The chain uses TRBV5-1 and TRBJ2-3, with 9 positions matching TRBD1. V shed 4 bases and J 5 bases; nucleotides not matched to a gene: 8. The CDR3 consists of 15 residues. From germline, CDR1 is SGHRS and CDR2 YFSETQ. The CDR3 is CASSPGTGFVDTQYF. CDR3 sequence (DNA): TGCGCCAGCAGCCCCGGGACAGGGTTTGTAGATACGCAGTATTTT.

The rearrangement joins TRBV29-1 to TRBJ2-5; 8 bases fit TRBD1. Germline CDR1 and CDR2: SQVTM and ANQGSEA. The CDR3 length is 14 residues. V dropped 6 bases and J dropped 2; count of bases not matched to a gene: 8. The CDR3 region has the DNA TGCAGCGTCCCGACAGGGGCCGGGCAAGAGACCCAGTACTTC. Amino acids: CSVPTGAGQETQYF.

This rearrangement joins TRBV6-1 to TRBJ2-7; D is unclear. The V and J ends lost 1 base and 2 bases respectively, with 21 bases between them. The CDR3 runs to 18 residues. The germline V gene encodes CDR1 MNHNS and CDR2 SASEGT. CDR3 nucleotide sequence: TGTGCCAGCAGTGAAGAATCGGTGGTAAGGAGTTACACCTACGAGCAGTACTTC. It codes for CASSEESVVRSYTYEQYF.

Worth noting for this clonotype: A much larger clone differs by one base, so this may be a read error. The chain uses TRBV7-4 and TRBJ1-4; the match to TRBD1 covers 9 bases. CDR1 SGHVT and CDR2 SQSDAQ come from the germline V gene. This CDR3 has 19 residues. The DNA of the CDR3 is TGTGCCAGCAGCTTATTGGGACAGGGATTAATTGCAACTAATGAAATACTGTTTTTT. This encodes CASSLLGQGLIATNEILFF.

This clonotype was recorded at least ten times. The chain has TRBV4-1 and TRBJ1-6; 8 bases are a match to TRBD1. Germline CDR1 and CDR2: MGHRA and YSYEKL. The trim removed 2 bases at V and 9 bases at J, leaving 3 bases unmatched. The CDR3 has 14 amino acids. The CDR3 reads CASSQPGGSSPLHF. CDR3 sequence (DNA): TGCGCCAGCAGCCAACCAGGGGGCAGTTCACCCCTCCACTTT.